Below, 18 T cell receptor beta chains from the same sample are listed, as sequenced in a study of shared clonotypes between healthy human individuals. Sequenced by immunoSEQ multiplex PCR; TCRdb stores in-frame clones only, minus some. The sample contains nearly 1,000,000 clones, about three quarters of which appear only once. Sequencing was carried out using memory CD4+ T cells sorted from blood. The subset denotes: CD45RA-negative fraction. Receptors originate from a man aged 18 to 30 in good health.

The rearrangement links TRBV9 to TRBJ2-7; D remains ambiguous. V lost 3 bases and J 5 bases, leaving 15 bases between the germline ends. The germline gives CDR1 SGDLS, CDR2 YYNGEE. This CDR3 is built from 14 residues. The CDR3 DNA reads as TGTGCCAGCAGCGGAACAGTATACGGAGACGAGCAGTACTTC. Translating it yields CASSGTVYGDEQYF.

The genes are TRBV19 and TRBJ2-7; D is unresolved. V dropped 1 base and J dropped 0 bases, with 7 bases sitting between them. The CDR3 loop spans 14 amino acids. The germline CDR1 and CDR2 sequences are LNHDA and SQIVND (reference sequence). In DNA form, the CDR3 reads TGTGCCAGTAGTATAGCGGGCCTCTCCTACGAGCAGTACTTC. Amino acids: CASSIAGLSYEQYF.

The chain uses TRBV5-6 and TRBJ1-2; no reliable D call. Germline V gene sequence: CDR1 SGHDT, CDR2 YYEEEE. The CDR3 is made up of 13 amino acids. The V end lost 3 bases, the J end lost 5 bases, and 11 bases lay between the germline ends. The CDR3 region has the DNA TGTGCCAGCAGCTCTTACGCGGAGTATGGCTACACCTTC. It encodes CASSSYAEYGYTF.

The CDR3 is CSAIVSDTQYF. The CDR3, as DNA: TGCAGTGCCATAGTATCAGATACGCAGTATTTT. The chain joins TRBV20-1 to TRBJ2-3; D is unclear. From germline, CDR1 is DFQATT and CDR2 SNEGSKA (reference sequence). The V and J ends lost 6 bases and 4 bases respectively, with 8 bases between them. This CDR3 has 11 residues.

V and J are TRBV7-9 and TRBJ2-5, with D tentatively TRBD1 or TRBD2 (5 bases each). CDR3 length equals 15 residues. CDR1 and CDR2 (germline): SEHNR, FQNEAQ (reference sequence). V dropped 1 base and J dropped 1 base, with 10 bases sitting between them. CDR3 DNA sequence: TGTGCCAGCAGCTTAGATTCGGGGCGCCAAGAGACCCAGTACTTC. Its protein product is CASSLDSGRQETQYF.

The rearrangement joins TRBV2 to TRBJ2-1; D perhaps matches TRBD2 (5 bases). This CDR3 is built from 13 residues. V gave up 6 bases and J gave up 5 bases, with 11 bases separating them. In germline, CDR1 is SNHLY, CDR2 FYNNEI. This CDR3 reads CASSRDGNNEQFF. In DNA, the CDR3 is TGTGCCAGCAGCCGCGACGGGAACAATGAGCAGTTCTTC.

This chain joins TRBV7-8 and TRBJ1-1, with TRBD1 identical over 7 bases. Germline CDR1 reads SGHVS; CDR2 reads FQNEAQ. This CDR3 contains 15 residues. Germline trimming cut 7 bases from V and 0 bases from J; bases unmatched to any gene: 8. CDR3: CASTEQGTMNTEAFF. In DNA, the CDR3 is TGTGCCAGCACCGAACAGGGGACCATGAACACTGAAGCTTTCTTT.

This chain joins TRBV10-2 and TRBJ2-5; weak D call: TRBD2 (6 bases). The ends were cut back, 4 bases at V and 5 bases at J, with 17 bases in the middle. Per the germline V gene, CDR1 is WSHSY and CDR2 is SAAADI. CDR3 length: 15 residues. The DNA for the CDR3 is TGCGCCAGCAGTGGCTCGGGCGGGGTTCGTGAGACCCAGTACTTC. Translation gives CASSGSGGVRETQYF.

The chain couples TRBV7-2 to TRBJ1-4, with 7 bases lining up with TRBD1. This CDR3 is 13 amino acids long. Losses at the gene ends were 5 bases for V and 7 bases for J; bases not matched to a gene: 4. Germline CDR1 is SGHTA and CDR2 is FQGNSA. The CDR3 reads CASSLGQLEKLFF. CDR3 in DNA: TGTGCCAGCAGCCTGGGACAGCTTGAAAAACTGTTTTTT. The full variable domain, in which reference TRBV7-2 and TRBJ1-4 provide the parts outside the CDR3, is GAGVSQSPSNKVTEKGKDVELRCDPISGHTALYWYRQSLGQGLEFLIYFQGNSAPDKSGLPSDRFSAERTGGSVSTLTIQRTQQEDSAVYLCASSLGQLEKLFFGSGTQLSVL.

The rearrangement links TRBV5-8 to TRBJ1-3; D ambiguous. This CDR3 region has 15 residues. CDR1 is SGHTS and CDR2 is YDEGEE in the germline V gene. With 1 base removed from V and 0 bases from J, the gap between germline ends came to 8 bases. The CDR3 sequence is CASSLRTISGNTIYF. CDR3 in DNA: TGTGCCAGCAGCTTGAGAACGATCTCTGGAAACACCATATATTTT.

The V gene is TRBV18, the J gene TRBJ2-2, with D uncertain. The CDR3 consists of 14 residues. Trimming took off 0 bases at V and 0 bases at J, with 2 bases between the two ends. Germline CDR1 is KGHSH and CDR2 is LQKENI. This CDR3 is CASSPPSNTGELFF. CDR3 sequence (DNA): TGTGCCAGCTCACCACCTTCGAACACCGGGGAGCTGTTTTTT.

There are a few counts of this clone. This chain joins TRBV30 and TRBJ2-5, with a possible D match to TRBD2 (7 bases). V was cut by 1 base and J by 8 bases, with 23 bases left in between. Germline assignment: CDR1 GTSNPN and CDR2 SVGIG (reference sequence). The CDR3 has 16 residues. In nucleotides, the CDR3 is TGTGCCTGGAGTGCGCGGCGGCCCCAAGGGGGGGAAACCCAGTACTTC. It codes for CAWSARRPQGGETQYF.

This chain links TRBV2 with TRBJ1-2, with D uncertain. The CDR3 is 12 amino acids. The germline V gene encodes CDR1 SNHLY and CDR2 FYNNEI. Trimming took 7 bases from V and 3 from J, leaving 9 bases between them. CDR3 loop: CASKLLDYGYTF. CDR3 coding DNA: TGTGCCAGCAAGTTATTAGACTATGGCTACACCTTC.

The chain has TRBV4-1 and TRBJ2-3; D call uncertain. Per the germline V gene, CDR1 is MGHRA and CDR2 is YSYEKL. The CDR3 loop spans 14 amino acids. V lost 8 bases and J 0 bases, leaving 12 bases between the germline ends. The CDR3 DNA follows: TGCGCCAGCGCCGACCCATTTAGCACAGATACGCAGTATTTT. Protein product: CASADPFSTDTQYF.

The chain combines TRBV29-1 with TRBJ1-4, with 7 bases matching TRBD1. This CDR3 is built from 14 residues. The V gene's germline CDR1 is SQVTM and CDR2 ANQGSEA. J lost 5 bases, V lost 6 bases, and 9 bases had no gene match. CDR3 amino acids: CSVLDRAGNEKLFF. The CDR3, as DNA: TGCAGCGTCCTTGACAGGGCTGGAAATGAAAAACTGTTTTTT.

DNA for the CDR3: TGTGCCAGCATAAATGGGGGGCGAGGCAATCAGCCCCAGCATTTT. This codes for CASINGGRGNQPQHF. The chain combines TRBV28 with TRBJ1-5; tentatively, D is TRBD1 (6 bases). The V end lost 7 bases, the J end lost 2 bases, and 15 bases lay between the germline ends. Germline V gene data show CDR1 as MDHEN and CDR2 as SYDVKM. The CDR3 is 15 amino acids.

The V gene is TRBV11-2, the J gene TRBJ1-2; possibly TRBD1 for D (5 bases). There are 14 residues in the CDR3. V lost 6 bases to trimming and J lost 2 bases, with 13 bases between them. Looked up from germline, CDR1 is SGHAT and CDR2 is FQNNGV. CDR3: CASSTGGSNYGYTF. The CDR3 DNA reads as TGTGCCAGCAGTACGGGGGGGTCGAACTATGGCTACACCTTC.

CDR3 nucleotide sequence: TGTGCCAGCAGTGGGGTGGGACAGGGAAAGACCCAGTACTTC. Translated: CASSGVGQGKTQYF. The chain combines TRBV2 with TRBJ2-5, with 9 bases that match TRBD1. J gave up 6 bases and V 4 bases, and 6 bases lay outside the gene matches. Germline V CDR1 and CDR2: SNHLY, FYNNEI. The CDR3 is 14 residues long.